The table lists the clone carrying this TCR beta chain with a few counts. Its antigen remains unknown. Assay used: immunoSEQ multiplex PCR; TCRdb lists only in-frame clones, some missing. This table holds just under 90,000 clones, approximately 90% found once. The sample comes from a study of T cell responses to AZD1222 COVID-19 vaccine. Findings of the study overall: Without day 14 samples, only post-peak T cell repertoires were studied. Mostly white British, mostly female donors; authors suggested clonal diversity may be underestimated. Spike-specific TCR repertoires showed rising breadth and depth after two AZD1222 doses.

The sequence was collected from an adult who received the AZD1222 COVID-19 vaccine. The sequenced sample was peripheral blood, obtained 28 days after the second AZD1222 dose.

The CDR3 is CASSFLGNEQFF. The CDR3 DNA is TGTGCCAGCAGTTTTTTGGGGAATGAGCAGTTCTTC. The chain has TRBV28 and TRBJ2-1; D gene uncertain. Germline V gene sequence: CDR1 MDHEN, CDR2 SYDVKM. V was cut by 3 bases and J by 7 bases, with 7 bases left in between. There are 12 residues in the CDR3.